This T cell receptor (beta chain) was sequenced for a study of Graves' ophthalmopathy and Graves' hyperthyroidism. Moderate-to-severe activity, CAS at least 3, NOSPECS at least 4 and duration under 3 months characterized donors with ophthalmopathy. Per the germline V gene, CDR1 is SEHNR and CDR2 is FQNEAQ (reference sequence). Trimming cost V 1 base and J 5 bases, with 17 bases left between them. CDR3 length: 16 residues. As the template, RNA transcripts were used to amplify TCR beta CDR3 regions. First-round RT-PCR with HTBI primers preceded a second-round multiplex PCR. TCRdb fed the multiplex PCR reads into MiXCR, producing one record per CDR3 protein. The sample lists 200,000 to 300,000 distinct CDR3 sequences, 45% to 55% occurring once.

This clonotype was obtained from an adult man with Graves' ophthalmopathy. The sequencing input was peripheral blood. The V gene is TRBV7-9, the J gene TRBJ1-1, with D perhaps matching TRBD1 (6 bases). CDR3 coding DNA: TGTGCCAGCAGCTTAGGGGGGGGCTCGGTGGTAACTGAAGCTTTCTTT. Amino acids: CASSLGGGSVVTEAFF.